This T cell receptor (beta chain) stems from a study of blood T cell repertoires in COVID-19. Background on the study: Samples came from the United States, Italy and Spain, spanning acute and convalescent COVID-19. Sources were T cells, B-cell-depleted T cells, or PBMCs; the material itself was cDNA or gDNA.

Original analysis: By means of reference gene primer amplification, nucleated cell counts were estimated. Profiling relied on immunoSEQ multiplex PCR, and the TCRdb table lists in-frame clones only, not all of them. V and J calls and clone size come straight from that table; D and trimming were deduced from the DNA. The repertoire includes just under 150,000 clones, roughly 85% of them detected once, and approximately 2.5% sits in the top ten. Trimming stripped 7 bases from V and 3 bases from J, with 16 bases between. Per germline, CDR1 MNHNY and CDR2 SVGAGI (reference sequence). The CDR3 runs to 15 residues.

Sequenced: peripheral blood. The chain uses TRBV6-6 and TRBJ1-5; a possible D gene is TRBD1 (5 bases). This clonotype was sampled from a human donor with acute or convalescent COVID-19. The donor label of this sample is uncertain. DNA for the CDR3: TGTGCCAGCACTATAGCGGGGGTTGACAATCAGCCCCAGCATTTT. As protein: CASTIAGVDNQPQHF.